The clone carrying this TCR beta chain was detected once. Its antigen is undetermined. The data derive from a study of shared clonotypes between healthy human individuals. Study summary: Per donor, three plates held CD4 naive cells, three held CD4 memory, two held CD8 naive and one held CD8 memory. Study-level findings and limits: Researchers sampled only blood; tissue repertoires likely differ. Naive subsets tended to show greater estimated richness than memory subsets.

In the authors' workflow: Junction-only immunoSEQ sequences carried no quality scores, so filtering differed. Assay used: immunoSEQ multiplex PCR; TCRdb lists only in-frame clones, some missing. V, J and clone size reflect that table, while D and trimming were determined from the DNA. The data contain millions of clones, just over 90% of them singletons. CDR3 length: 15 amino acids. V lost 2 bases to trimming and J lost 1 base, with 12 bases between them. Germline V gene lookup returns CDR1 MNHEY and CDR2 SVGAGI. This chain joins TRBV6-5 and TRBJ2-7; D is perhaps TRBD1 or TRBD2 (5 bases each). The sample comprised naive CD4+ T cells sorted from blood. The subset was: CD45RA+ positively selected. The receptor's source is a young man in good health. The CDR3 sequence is CASSYGSGGSYEQYF. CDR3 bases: TGTGCCAGCAGTTACGGTAGTGGGGGTTCCTACGAGCAGTACTTC.